The 30 T cell receptor beta chains in this list originate from one sample, sequenced in a study of CD8 T cells in ankylosing spondylitis (dated by TCRdb to about 2017). The full study reports these points: Blood from ankylosing spondylitis patients appeared to be characterized by a TCR beta motif made up of several highly homologous amino acid variants.

The antigens for these receptors are not known. The library was generated by 5' RACE. The sequencing machine was an Illumina HiSeq 2500. TCRdb handled the public reads itself, with Q25 trimming in fastp and clone calling in MiXCR, and kept productive beta chains. Each entry merges the rows of one CDR3 protein and shows their most common DNA and genes. The sample table lists over 700,000 distinct CDR3 sequences, roughly 19% of them with a count of one. Under 20% of the sample goes to the ten largest clones. Material: blood, either unsorted or a sorted T cell fraction (not recorded which). Receptor source: a male donor with ankylosing spondylitis.

This clonotype has just a few counts. One end of the junction does not line up with germline, which may come from a read error. This sequence joins TRBV10-3 and TRBJ1-1; no definite D call. The CDR3 has 13 amino acids. Germline CDR1 reads ENHRY; CDR2 reads SYGVKD. CDR3 protein: CAISENQNTETFF. Here the CDR3 DNA reads TGTGCCATCAGTGAGAACCAGAACACTGAAACTTTCTTT.

This clonotype was recorded a few times. The V call is TRBV20-1, the J call TRBJ1-1, with D possibly being TRBD1 (6 bases). V dropped 5 bases and J dropped 4 bases, with 11 bases sitting between them. There are 12 residues in the CDR3. Germline V gene sequence: CDR1 DFQATT, CDR2 SNEGSKA (reference sequence). CDR3 loop: CSAPRGATEAFF. The CDR3 DNA is TGCAGTGCTCCACGGGGGGCCACTGAAGCTTTCTTT.

This rearrangement joins TRBV20-1 to TRBJ2-2; 8 bases are shared with TRBD1. The germline V gene encodes CDR1 DFQATT and CDR2 SNEGSKA (reference sequence). V shed 0 bases and J 4 bases; nucleotides not matched to a gene: 4. The CDR3 spans 15 residues. The CDR3 DNA sequence: TGCAGTGCTAGAGAAGGGGACAGGCCCACCGGGGAGCTGTTTTTT. This encodes CSAREGDRPTGELFF.

The V and J genes are TRBV20-1 and TRBJ2-3; TRBD2 aligns across 10 bases. Germline V gene lookup returns CDR1 DFQATT and CDR2 SNEGSKA (reference sequence). The CDR3 consists of 17 residues. Unmatched junction bases numbered 12, after V lost 6 bases and J lost 0 bases. For the CDR3, the DNA is TGCAGTGCCCTGTGGGCTAGCGGGAGTAGCAGCACAGATACGCAGTATTTT. This gives the protein CSALWASGSSSTDTQYF.

This clonotype has a handful of counts. The chain has TRBV6-1 and TRBJ2-3, with 16 nucleotides matching TRBD2. The V segment lost 5 bases and the J segment 4 bases; nucleotides outside the gene matches: 3. The germline gives CDR1 MNHNS, CDR2 SASEGT. The CDR3 extends over 16 amino acids. CDR3 protein: CASSKGLAGGADTQYF. CDR3 nucleotides: TGTGCCAGCAGTAAGGGACTAGCGGGGGGGGCAGATACGCAGTATTTT.

The rearrangement joins TRBV5-5 to TRBJ2-5; maybe TRBD2 (5 bases). The CDR3 runs to 14 residues. Trimming removed 0 bases from V and 3 bases from J, with 9 bases in between. Per germline, CDR1 SGHKS and CDR2 YYEKEE (reference sequence). The CDR3 protein is CASSLVFGEETQYF. Written as DNA, the CDR3 is TGTGCCAGCAGCTTGGTGTTCGGGGAAGAGACCCAGTACTTC. Complete variable domain (other parts from reference TRBV5-5 and TRBJ2-5): DAGVTQSPTHLIKTRGQQVTLRCSPISGHKSVSWYQQVLGQGPQFIFQYYEKEERGRGNFPDRFSARQFPNYSSELNVNALLLGDSALYLCASSLVFGEETQYFGPGTRLLVL.

This clonotype was picked up many times. The chain employs TRBV12-3 or TRBV12-4 and TRBJ2-1; D uncertain. The CDR3 contains 11 residues. V gave up 9 bases and J gave up 9 bases, with 12 bases separating them. CDR3 sequence reads: CASSGAFEQFF. The CDR3 DNA is TGTGCCAGTTCCGGAGCATTTGAGCAGTTCTTC.

This chain uses TRBV7-6 with TRBJ2-1; D tentatively reads TRBD1 or TRBD2 (5 bases each). Germline lookup yields CDR1 SGHVS and CDR2 FNYEAQ. The V and J ends lost 0 bases and 8 bases respectively, with 17 bases between them. CDR3 length equals 16 residues. The CDR3 DNA follows: TGTGCCAGCAGCTTAGCGACCCAGGGAGAAGGGGATGAGCAGTTCTTC. Translating it yields CASSLATQGEGDEQFF.

This clonotype turned up a few times. The chain is built from TRBV12-3 or TRBV12-4 and TRBJ2-5; 7 bases fit TRBD1. The CDR3 sequence is 17 residues long. Trimming took 3 bases from V and 4 from J; bases not matched to a gene: 14. The CDR3 region has the DNA TGTGCCAGCAGTTTTGTATACCGGGACAGAAAACTAGAGACCCAGTACTTC. Its translation is CASSFVYRDRKLETQYF.

The rearrangement joins TRBV7-8 to TRBJ2-1; unclear D gene. Germline loops: CDR1 SGHVS, CDR2 FQNEAQ. This CDR3 has 14 amino acids. V lost 0 bases and J 9 bases, leaving 12 bases between the germline ends. CDR3: CASSLALKGPEQFF. Here the CDR3 DNA reads TGTGCCAGCAGCTTAGCGCTCAAGGGCCCTGAGCAGTTCTTC.

The J gene is TRBJ1-1, the V gene TRBV9, with TRBD1 as a possible D gene (6 bases). CDR1 and CDR2 from the germline V gene are SGDLS and YYNGEE. This CDR3 is 15 amino acids long. Trimming shortened V by 1 base and J by 0 bases, and 10 bases separated the two germline ends. CDR3 region: CASSVTDRLNTEAFF. The CDR3 bases are TGTGCCAGCAGCGTAACAGACAGGTTGAACACTGAAGCTTTCTTT. The full variable domain, with the rest looked up from reference TRBV9 and TRBJ1-1, is DSGVTQTPKHLITATGQRVTLRCSPRSGDLSVYWYQQSLDQGLQFLIQYYNGEERAKGNILERFSAQQFPDLHSELNLSSLELGDSALYFCASSVTDRLNTEAFFGQGTRLTVV.

The chain combines TRBV20-1 with TRBJ1-1; D call uncertain. This CDR3 spans 13 amino acids. V lost 5 bases and J lost 1, with 11 bases in between. In germline, CDR1 is DFQATT, CDR2 SNEGSKA (reference sequence). Here the CDR3 reads CSAAAGPNTEAFF. The CDR3 DNA sequence: TGCAGTGCTGCAGCGGGTCCGAACACTGAAGCTTTCTTT.

The chain links TRBV15 to TRBJ2-1; unclear D gene. The germline V gene has CDR1 LNHNV and CDR2 YYDKDF (reference sequence). The length of the CDR3 is 18 residues. Between the trimmed V and J ends, which lost 0 bases and 0 bases, there was a span of 15 bases. Here the CDR3 reads CATSRDTITKSSYNEQFF. CDR3 DNA: TGTGCCACCAGCAGAGATACTATTACCAAGAGCTCCTACAATGAGCAGTTCTTC.

J is TRBJ2-1 and V is TRBV28; D remains ambiguous. In germline, CDR1 is MDHEN, CDR2 SYDVKM. The CDR3 totals 16 residues. The germline V and J ends were trimmed by 5 bases and 8 bases, with 22 bases remaining between them. CDR3 nucleotide sequence: TGTGCCAGCAGTCCCAGCCCATCCTCTATTGCTGATGAGCAGTTCTTC. Protein sequence: CASSPSPSSIADEQFF. Full variable domain (remainder filled in from reference TRBV28 and TRBJ2-1): DVKVTQSSRYLVKRTGEKVFLECVQDMDHENMFWYRQDPGLGLRLIYFSYDVKMKEKGDIPEGYSVSREKKERFSLILESASTNQTSMYLCASSPSPSSIADEQFFGPGTRLTVL.

The gene calls are TRBV10-3 and TRBJ2-3; D is unresolved. This CDR3 has 11 amino acids. The germline V gene has CDR1 ENHRY and CDR2 SYGVKD. V lost 7 bases and J lost 3, with 5 bases in between. The CDR3 DNA is TGTGCCATCATGGGGACAGATACGCAGTATTTT. This translates into CAIMGTDTQYF.

V usage is TRBV7-6 and J usage is TRBJ2-7; the D gene is possibly TRBD1 (6 bases). Germline V lookup: CDR1 SGHVS, CDR2 FNYEAQ. The CDR3 extends over 12 amino acids. The V gene lost 5 bases and the J gene lost 5 bases, with 10 bases spanning the gap. DNA for the CDR3: TGTGCCAGCAGCCACAACAGGGACGAGCAGTACTTC. Protein product: CASSHNRDEQYF.

V gene TRBV12-3 or TRBV12-4 combines with J gene TRBJ2-4; 7 bases match TRBD2. This CDR3 contains 18 residues. After removal of 3 bases from V and 1 base from J, the junction contained 12 bases not matched to a gene. The CDR3 DNA sequence: TGTGCCAGCAGTTTGTCCCTCGGGGGGTCCGGCGCCAAAAACATTCAGTACTTC. Translated: CASSLSLGGSGAKNIQYF.

The V gene is TRBV6-1, the J gene TRBJ1-3; D unclear. V was clipped by 5 bases and J by 4 bases, with 18 bases between them. Looked up from germline, CDR1 is MNHNS and CDR2 is SASEGT. The CDR3 extends over 16 amino acids. The CDR3: CASSPFVGGSGNTIYF. The CDR3 DNA is TGTGCCAGCAGTCCTTTTGTGGGCGGCTCAGGAAACACCATATATTTT.

This clonotype occurred many times. The chain is built from TRBV6-6 and TRBJ2-1, with TRBD2 matching 10 bases. Germline CDR1 reads MNHNY; CDR2 reads SVGAGI (reference sequence). CDR3 length equals 17 residues. The V and J ends lost 0 bases and 3 bases, in that order; junction bases with no gene match: 5. CDR3 sequence reads: CASSYSGLAGVYNEQFF. In DNA form, the CDR3 reads TGTGCCAGCAGTTACTCGGGGCTAGCGGGGGTCTACAATGAGCAGTTCTTC.

CDR3 loop: CASSSGSSGYEQYF. The DNA for the CDR3 is TGTGCCAGCAGTTCGGGGTCCTCGGGGTACGAGCAGTACTTC. This rearrangement joins TRBV27 to TRBJ2-7; weak D call: TRBD2 (5 bases). CDR3 length: 14 residues. V was shortened by 4 bases and J by 4 bases, with 14 bases between the two germline ends. CDR1 is MNHEY and CDR2 is SMNVEV in the germline V gene (reference sequence).

The rearrangement links TRBV6-2 or TRBV6-3 to TRBJ1-5; 8 bases match TRBD1. Germline loops: CDR1 MNHEY, CDR2 SVGEGT. This CDR3 comprises 15 residues. V was pared by 8 bases and J by 6 bases, with 12 bases of the junction left unmatched. CDR3 DNA: TGTGCCAGCCTACCGTCGAGACAGGGGATTCAGCCCCAGCATTTT. Amino acids: CASLPSRQGIQPQHF.

This sequence joins TRBV7-9 and TRBJ1-1; D might be TRBD1 (5 bases). CDR1 is SEHNR and CDR2 is FQNEAQ in the germline V gene (reference sequence). The V end lost 4 bases, the J end lost 10 bases, and 19 bases lay between the germline ends. The CDR3 is 14 amino acids. The CDR3 sequence: CASSSGTGSLGAFF. The CDR3 bases are TGTGCCAGCAGCTCGGGGACGGGATCATTAGGAGCTTTCTTT.

This clonotype was seen more than once but under ten times. This chain links TRBV4-1 with TRBJ1-1; weak D call: TRBD1 (6 bases). V was cut by 3 bases and J by 0 bases, with 8 bases left in between. Germline CDR1 and CDR2: MGHRA and YSYEKL. The CDR3 consists of 14 residues. DNA of the CDR3: TGCGCCAGCAGCCATGGGGACATGAACACTGAAGCTTTCTTT. Encoded protein: CASSHGDMNTEAFF.

The chain employs TRBV7-2 and TRBJ2-1; 11 bases agree with TRBD2. J lost 8 bases, V lost 0 bases, and 12 bases had no gene match. Per the germline V gene, CDR1 is SGHTA and CDR2 is FQGNSA. The CDR3 totals 18 residues. The CDR3 coding sequence is TGTGCCAGCAGCTTAGCCCCGATCTTTAGCGGGAGGGCCGATGAGCAGTTCTTC. Amino acid sequence: CASSLAPIFSGRADEQFF.

This clonotype was seen only a few times. The chain uses TRBV7-2 and TRBJ1-3, with a tentative D call TRBD1 (6 bases). Germline CDR1 reads SGHTA; CDR2 reads FQGNSA. The CDR3 contains 15 residues. V was pared by 5 bases and J by 0 bases, with 11 bases between. The DNA of the CDR3 is TGTGCCAGCAGCGCCGTGGACAGCTCTGGAAACACCATATATTTT. Residues: CASSAVDSSGNTIYF.

This clonotype was recorded at least ten times. The V gene is TRBV20-1, the J gene TRBJ2-2, with a tentative D call TRBD2 (6 bases). V gave up 2 bases and J gave up 2 bases, with 12 bases separating them. CDR1 is DFQATT, CDR2 SNEGSKA, per germline (reference sequence). The length of the CDR3 is 15 residues. CDR3 nucleotide sequence: TGCAGTGCTAGATCTGGCGGGACTAACACCGGGGAGCTGTTTTTT. This codes for CSARSGGTNTGELFF.

This clonotype was counted between two and nine times. The chain has TRBV7-6 and TRBJ2-5; the match to TRBD2 covers 7 bases. Germline CDR1 reads SGHVS; CDR2 reads FNYEAQ. This CDR3 region has 16 residues. V dropped 1 base and J dropped 6; count of bases not matched to a gene: 11. CDR3 amino acids: CASSLGAGDYKQTQYF. DNA for the CDR3: TGTGCCAGCAGCTTAGGCGCCGGGGACTATAAACAGACCCAGTACTTC.

This clonotype showed up many times. This chain connects TRBV12-3 or TRBV12-4 to TRBJ2-2; TRBD2 might be the D (6 bases). Trimming removed 5 bases at V and 0 bases at J, with 13 bases between. CDR3 length: 16 residues. The CDR3 here is CASSDQGLANTGELFF. CDR3 DNA: TGTGCCAGCAGTGATCAGGGACTCGCGAACACCGGGGAGCTGTTTTTT.

V and J are TRBV28 and TRBJ2-1; no clear D gene. This CDR3 is built from 14 residues. Trimming cost V 6 bases and J 9 bases, with 18 bases left between them. Per germline, CDR1 MDHEN and CDR2 SYDVKM. DNA of the CDR3: TGTGCCAGCAGATCAGAGTCGGGTTTCGGTGAGCAGTTCTTC. It is translated as CASRSESGFGEQFF.

V usage is TRBV20-1 and J usage is TRBJ2-3; the D is unclear. V was cut by 7 bases and J by 1 base, with 9 bases left in between. CDR3 size: 12 residues. CDR1 DFQATT and CDR2 SNEGSKA come from the germline V gene (reference sequence). This chain's CDR3 is CSVPSGTDTQYF. The CDR3 DNA reads as TGCAGTGTGCCTAGTGGCACAGATACGCAGTATTTT.